This entry lists 12 T cell receptor beta chains sequenced from one sample in a study of human T cells and chemical hapten exposure. Time point meaning: pre-sensitization, week 0. Treatment here: therapeutic diphenylcyclopropenone sensitization with weekly scalp DPC. TCRdb used MiXCR to reprocess the RACE reads, holding one entry per CDR3 protein. The sample consists of some 51,000 distinct CDR3 sequences, around a tenth of them appearing once. The specimen comprised whole blood, sampled in connection with sensitization to the hapten diphenylcyclopropenone (DPC). All receptors come from a woman aged 40 to 55 with alopecia areata. Some clones in this sample may be carry-over from other donors' samples.

This clonotype was observed many times. The J gene is TRBJ2-1, the V gene TRBV11-2, with 9 bases aligning to TRBD2. Germline CDR1 SGHAT, CDR2 FQNNGV. Unmatched junction bases numbered 14, after V lost 6 bases and J lost 8 bases. The CDR3 has 16 residues. The CDR3 region has the DNA TGTGCCAGCAGGTACACAGTTAGCGGGGGTAACGATGAGCAGTTCTTC. Translated, it gives CASRYTVSGGNDEQFF.

This clonotype was seen repeatedly, ten times or more. The gene calls are TRBV30 and TRBJ1-5; D perhaps matches TRBD1 (5 bases). The CDR3 covers 13 residues. The V end lost 1 base, the J end lost 4 bases, and 8 bases lay between the germline ends. The V gene's germline CDR1 is GTSNPN and CDR2 SVGIG (reference sequence). The CDR3 loop is CAWSGGPNQPQHF. The CDR3 nucleotides read TGTGCCTGGAGTGGGGGACCGAATCAGCCCCAGCATTTT.

The chain is built from TRBV4-1 and TRBJ1-6, with 7 bases lining up with TRBD1. Germline trimming cut 1 base from V and 9 bases from J; bases unmatched to any gene: 6. The CDR3 sequence is 15 residues long. Germline CDR1 is MGHRA and CDR2 is YSYEKL. The CDR3 region has the DNA TGCGCCAGCAGCCAAGGGGGGACAGTCACTTCACCCCTCCACTTT. Residues: CASSQGGTVTSPLHF.

Ten or more counts support this clonotype. CDR3 nucleotides: TGTGCCAGCAGCTCGGTCGTATCCAGGGGCGCCTACGAGCAGTACTTC. Protein sequence: CASSSVVSRGAYEQYF. The chain employs TRBV7-2 and TRBJ2-7; TRBD1 is a possible D gene (6 bases). CDR1 and CDR2 (germline): SGHTA, FQGNSA. This CDR3 region has 16 residues. V was trimmed by 4 bases and J by 2 bases, leaving 18 bases between them.

This chain connects TRBV6-2 or TRBV6-3 to TRBJ2-3, with 10 positions matching TRBD2. Germline V gene data show CDR1 as MNHEY and CDR2 as SVGEGT. The CDR3 length is 17 residues. V lost 8 bases, J lost 4 bases, and 15 bases stayed unmatched. The CDR3 sequence is CASSLGSAGGNADTQYF. The CDR3 DNA reads as TGTGCCAGCTCCCTCGGGTCAGCGGGGGGGAATGCAGATACGCAGTATTTT.

In this sample, this clonotype turned up many times. The gene calls are TRBV14 and TRBJ2-1; D tentatively fits TRBD1 or TRBD2 (5 bases each). In germline, CDR1 is SGHDN, CDR2 FVKESK. This CDR3 is 16 amino acids long. With 2 bases removed from V and 4 bases from J, the gap between germline ends came to 15 bases. In DNA form, the CDR3 reads TGTGCCAGCAGCCAATCACCCGGGACGCCTTACAATGAGCAGTTCTTC. As protein: CASSQSPGTPYNEQFF.

The gene calls are TRBV5-6 and TRBJ1-4; no firm D call. The V end lost 0 bases, the J end lost 3 bases, and 3 bases lay between the germline ends. Per the germline V gene, CDR1 is SGHDT and CDR2 is YYEEEE. This CDR3 has 13 amino acids. CDR3: CASSLGPNEKLFF. The CDR3 nucleotides read TGTGCCAGCAGCTTGGGGCCTAATGAAAAACTGTTTTTT.

This clonotype has ten or more counts. This sequence joins TRBV28 and TRBJ1-5; TRBD1 might be the D (5 bases). Trimming cost V 3 bases and J 4 bases, with 16 bases left between them. Germline lookup yields CDR1 MDHEN and CDR2 SYDVKM. This CDR3 has 16 residues. As DNA, the CDR3 is TGTGCCAGCAGTTTGTTAACTACAGGACGGAATCAGCCCCAGCATTTT. This sequence encodes CASSLLTTGRNQPQHF.

In this sample, this clonotype turned up a few times. The V gene is TRBV9, the J gene TRBJ2-2; no definite D call. Between the trimmed V and J ends, which lost 5 bases and 4 bases, there was a span of 12 bases. This CDR3 spans 14 amino acids. Germline loops: CDR1 SGDLS, CDR2 YYNGEE. CDR3 residues: CASSQKVVTGELFF. The CDR3 DNA reads as TGTGCCAGCAGTCAAAAGGTGGTCACCGGGGAGCTGTTTTTT.

This sequence joins TRBV3-1 and TRBJ2-5; 7 bases line up with TRBD2. After removal of 4 bases from V and 5 bases from J, the junction contained 10 bases not matched to a gene. The CDR3 runs 15 residues. Germline V gene lookup returns CDR1 LGHDT and CDR2 YNNKEL (reference sequence). For the CDR3, the DNA is TGTGCCAGCAGCCCCCCGAGCGGGGCACGCGAGACCCAGTACTTC. Translation: CASSPPSGARETQYF.

This clonotype was counted at least ten times. The chain joins TRBV6-1 to TRBJ1-5; TRBD1 matches 8 bases. Germline CDR1 and CDR2: MNHNS and SASEGT. V lost 6 bases, J lost 4 bases, and 5 bases stayed unmatched. The CDR3 runs 14 residues. The CDR3 is CASRWDRRNQPQHF. The CDR3 DNA reads TGTGCCAGCAGGTGGGACAGGAGAAATCAGCCCCAGCATTTT.

Ten or more counts support this clonotype. The J gene is TRBJ2-4, the V gene TRBV5-1; no definite D call. V was clipped by 2 bases and J by 0 bases, with 15 bases between them. Germline CDR1 and CDR2: SGHRS and YFSETQ. This CDR3 is built from 17 residues. This CDR3 is CASSLFRQRIAKNIQYF. The CDR3 DNA follows: TGCGCCAGCAGCTTATTTCGTCAGAGAATAGCCAAAAACATTCAGTACTTC.